This T cell receptor (beta chain) was recorded in a study of cytomegalovirus exposure and HLA in healthy donors. Study as a whole: Out of 398 genotyped donors, about 80% belonged to the Caucasian-associated ancestry cluster. Study-wide results and caveats: When a later analysis compared HLA-associated TCR beta chains with equally common others, the HLA-associated chains turned out to be more clonally expanded and to have lower generation probabilities. A likely sequencing artifact accounted for one observed cluster of highly shared sequence variants. According to a later analysis, donors in an Asian-associated ancestry cluster reportedly had fewer N-insertions than the roughly 670-donor mean.

Per germline, CDR1 MNHNS and CDR2 SASEGT. V dropped 4 bases and J dropped 7; count of bases not matched to a gene: 4. This CDR3 is 13 amino acids long. Remarks on this clone: The antigen is unknown.

The PCR ran on 60 Vbeta and 13 Jbeta primers. TCRdb's copy holds only in-frame clones and misses some; the assay was immunoSEQ multiplex PCR. This table holds some 100,000 clones, roughly three quarters found once. Sequencing input: PBMCs. The V call is TRBV6-1, the J call TRBJ2-4; TRBD1 matches at 7 bases. The sequence derives from a female donor in good health and CMV-seropositive. The CDR3 spells CASSARGKNIQYF. The CDR3 DNA reads as TGTGCCAGCAGTGCCAGGGGGAAGAACATTCAGTACTTC.